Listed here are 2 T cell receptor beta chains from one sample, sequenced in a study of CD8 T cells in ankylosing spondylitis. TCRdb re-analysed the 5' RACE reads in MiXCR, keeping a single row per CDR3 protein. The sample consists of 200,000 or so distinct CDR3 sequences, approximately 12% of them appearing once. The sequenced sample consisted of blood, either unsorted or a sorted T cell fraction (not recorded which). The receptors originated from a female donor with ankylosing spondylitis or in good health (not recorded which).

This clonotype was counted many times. CDR3: CASSPGGRTGELFF. The CDR3, as DNA: TGTGCCAGCAGCCCCGGGGGGCGCACCGGGGAGCTGTTTTTT. The chain recombines TRBV7-2 with TRBJ2-2, with D tentatively TRBD2 (7 bases). V lost 5 bases and J 4 bases, leaving 11 bases between the germline ends. The CDR3 contains 14 residues. In germline, CDR1 is SGHTA, CDR2 FQGNSA.

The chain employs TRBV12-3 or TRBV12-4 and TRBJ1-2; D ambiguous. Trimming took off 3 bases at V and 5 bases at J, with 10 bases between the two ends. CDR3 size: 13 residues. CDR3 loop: CASSFGQTYGYTF. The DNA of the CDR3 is TGTGCCAGCAGTTTCGGCCAAACTTATGGCTACACCTTC.